Shown below are 8 T cell receptor beta chains from a single sample sequenced in a study of OX40 agonist ivuxolimab in advanced cancers. The table came from immunoSEQ multiplex PCR; TCRdb's copy has only in-frame clones and leaves some out. Among 30,000 or so clones listed, approximately 90% were seen once. The sample consisted of CD4+ or CD8+ T cells sorted from blood, taken in a trial of the OX40 agonist ivuxolimab. These receptors came from an adult with an advanced solid tumor such as melanoma, head and neck, liver or kidney cancer.

The gene calls are TRBV27 and TRBJ2-3; D may correspond to TRBD1 or TRBD2 (5 bases each). This CDR3 comprises 14 residues. The germline gives CDR1 MNHEY, CDR2 SMNVEV (reference sequence). V was pared by 5 bases and J by 1 base, with 10 bases between. This CDR3 is CASSERGRTDTQYF. CDR3 nucleotide sequence: TGTGCCAGCAGTGAACGGGGCCGCACAGATACGCAGTATTTT.

The chain uses TRBV5-1 and TRBJ2-5, with D maybe TRBD1 (6 bases). The CDR3 runs to 14 residues. Germline V gene sequence: CDR1 SGHRS, CDR2 YFSETQ. Trimming shortened V by 6 bases and J by 5 bases, and 17 bases separated the two germline ends. CDR3 nucleotides: TGCGCCAGCACCGACGTAACAGGGTGGGAGACCCAGTACTTC. Translating gives CASTDVTGWETQYF.

The chain employs TRBV6-5 and TRBJ2-5; no definite D call. V was shortened by 0 bases and J by 9 bases, with 17 bases between the two germline ends. This CDR3 has 15 residues. Per germline, CDR1 MNHEY and CDR2 SVGAGI. CDR3 in DNA: TGTGCCAGCAGTTACTCGTCGTTCGCGGCGCAGTCCCAGTACTTC. It encodes CASSYSSFAAQSQYF.

This CDR3 is CASSQERVAEETQYF. Here the CDR3 DNA reads TGTGCCAGCAGCCAGGAGAGGGTTGCAGAAGAGACCCAGTACTTC. V and J are TRBV7-6 and TRBJ2-5; D is perhaps TRBD2 (5 bases). This CDR3 is 15 amino acids long. Trimming removed 5 bases from V and 3 bases from J, with 16 bases in between. Germline V gene lookup returns CDR1 SGHVS and CDR2 FNYEAQ.

The chain combines TRBV11-3 with TRBJ2-1; perhaps TRBD2 as D (5 bases). CDR1 is SGHNT and CDR2 is YENEEA in the germline V gene. The V gene lost 5 bases and the J gene lost 0 bases, with 8 bases spanning the gap. The CDR3 extends over 14 amino acids. DNA for the CDR3: TGTGCCAGCAGCGATACTAGCTCCTACAATGAGCAGTTCTTC. This translates into CASSDTSSYNEQFF.

This rearrangement joins TRBV2 to TRBJ1-1, with TRBD1 as a possible D gene (5 bases). The V gene lost 4 bases and the J gene lost 7 bases, with 10 bases spanning the gap. This CDR3 is built from 12 residues. Germline V gene data show CDR1 as SNHLY and CDR2 as FYNNEI. The CDR3 reads CASSARDGEAFF. The CDR3 bases are TGTGCCAGCAGTGCAAGGGACGGTGAAGCTTTCTTT.

This clone was seen once. This chain connects TRBV6-5 to TRBJ2-3; TRBD2 agrees at 7 bases. This CDR3 has 14 residues. Germline V gene sequence: CDR1 MNHEY, CDR2 SVGAGI. The V and J ends lost 4 bases and 6 bases, in that order; junction bases with no gene match: 7. CDR3 region: CASSWGLPGDTQYF. DNA for the CDR3: TGTGCCAGCAGTTGGGGACTACCCGGGGATACGCAGTATTTT.

The CDR3 sequence is CASSLGTGSSYEQYF. CDR3 bases: TGTGCCAGCAGCTTAGGGACAGGGAGCTCCTACGAGCAGTACTTC. The chain uses TRBV11-1 and TRBJ2-5; 8 bases agree with TRBD1. Matching the DNA end better, TRBJ2-7 makes the J call doubtful. The CDR3 runs to 15 residues. Germline values: CDR1 SGHAT, CDR2 FQDESV (reference sequence).